These 27 T cell receptor beta chains originate from one sample sequenced in a study of shared T cell receptors in the human thymus. Clones were sequenced by immunoSEQ multiplex PCR, and TCRdb holds only the in-frame ones, with some missing. The sample lists about 380,000 clones, approximately 95% occurring once. Sequenced sample: thymocytes. These receptors all stem from a human donor.

The table lists this clone with a count of one. The chain joins TRBV28 to TRBJ1-3, with 9 positions matching TRBD1. The J segment lost 1 base and the V segment lost 7 bases, leaving 5 bases of the junction unmatched. There are 15 residues in the CDR3. CDR1 and CDR2 from the germline V gene are MDHEN and SYDVKM. The CDR3 protein is CASMPTGGSGNTIYF. The CDR3 bases are TGTGCCAGCATGCCGACAGGGGGATCTGGAAACACCATATATTTT.

This rearrangement joins TRBV4-1 to TRBJ2-5; 12 positions match TRBD2. With V trimmed by 4 bases and J by 2 bases, 5 bases remained unmatched. CDR1 and CDR2 from the germline V gene are MGHRA and YSYEKL. This CDR3 contains 16 residues. This CDR3 is CASSLYGTSGQETQYF. The CDR3 DNA is TGCGCCAGCAGCCTGTATGGGACTAGCGGGCAAGAGACCCAGTACTTC.

The rearrangement links TRBV18 to TRBJ2-5, with D possibly being TRBD1 (5 bases). The germline V and J ends were trimmed by 0 bases and 5 bases, with 10 bases remaining between them. The V gene's germline CDR1 is KGHSH and CDR2 LQKENI. The CDR3 is made up of 14 amino acids. The CDR3 loop reads CASSPPTGLETQYF. The CDR3 coding sequence is TGTGCCAGCTCACCACCTACAGGTTTGGAGACCCAGTACTTC.

The chain is built from TRBV27 and TRBJ2-2; the match to TRBD1 covers 8 bases. CDR1 is MNHEY and CDR2 is SMNVEV in the germline V gene (reference sequence). The CDR3 consists of 15 residues. The V segment lost 4 bases and the J segment 1 base; nucleotides outside the gene matches: 2. Written as DNA, the CDR3 is TGTGCCAGCAGTTCCGGGACAGGGAACACCGGGGAGCTGTTTTTT. It yields the protein CASSSGTGNTGELFF.

The chain employs TRBV27 and TRBJ2-5; the match to TRBD2 covers 11 bases. The J call may be wrong; the DNA end is better matched by TRBJ2-7. This CDR3 has 15 residues. CDR1 MNHEY and CDR2 SMNVEV come from the germline V gene (reference sequence). The CDR3, as DNA: TGTGCCAGCAGTTCCGGGACTAGCGGTGCCCACGAGCAGTACTTC. Translation gives CASSSGTSGAHEQYF.

The table lists this clone with a count of one. This CDR3 is CASRQGDTTYEQYF. The CDR3 bases are TGTGCCAGCCGGCAAGGGGACACCACCTACGAGCAGTACTTC. The genes are TRBV6-1 and TRBJ2-7, with a possible D match to TRBD1 (6 bases). The CDR3 totals 14 residues. CDR1 MNHNS and CDR2 SASEGT come from the germline V gene. Trimming stripped 8 bases from V and 2 bases from J, with 16 bases between.

This chain uses TRBV6-4 with TRBJ2-1; no clear D. Germline values: CDR1 MRHNA, CDR2 SNTAGT. The CDR3 is made up of 12 amino acids. Trimming took 0 bases from V and 7 from J, leaving 4 bases between them. The DNA for the CDR3 is TGTGCCAGCAGTGACTCGAGTAATGAGCAGTTCTTC. Protein sequence: CASSDSSNEQFF.

The chain carries TRBV5-1 and TRBJ1-1, with D possibly being TRBD1 (6 bases). The CDR3 has 18 amino acids. The germline CDR1 and CDR2 sequences are SGHRS and YFSETQ. With 1 base removed from V and 0 bases from J, the gap between germline ends came to 19 bases. The DNA for the CDR3 is TGCGCCAGCAGCTTGAAACGCATAGGGAGGGGGATGAACACTGAAGCTTTCTTT. Encoded protein: CASSLKRIGRGMNTEAFF.

This rearrangement joins TRBV7-2 to TRBJ1-1; maybe TRBD1 (6 bases). Germline V CDR1 and CDR2: SGHTA, FQGNSA. This CDR3 spans 14 amino acids. The germline V and J ends were trimmed by 5 bases and 3 bases, with 13 bases remaining between them. CDR3 in amino acids: CASSPDRFYTEAFF. The CDR3 bases are TGTGCCAGCAGCCCCGACAGGTTCTACACTGAAGCTTTCTTT.

Here the CDR3 DNA reads TGTGCCAGTAACCCCAGTTCGCGGCGAGGGAGCACAGATACGCAGTATTTT. Translating it yields CASNPSSRRGSTDTQYF. The chain carries TRBV19 and TRBJ2-3; a possible D gene is TRBD2 (5 bases). In germline, CDR1 is LNHDA, CDR2 SQIVND (reference sequence). With 7 bases removed from V and 0 bases from J, the gap between germline ends came to 20 bases. The CDR3 is made up of 17 amino acids. The full variable domain, completed using reference TRBV19 and TRBJ2-3, is DGGITQSPKYLFRKEGQNVTLSCEQNLNHDAMYWYRQDPGQGLRLIYYSQIVNDFQKGDIAEGYSVSREKKESFPLTVTSAQKNPTAFYLCASNPSSRRGSTDTQYFGPGTRLTVL.

The V and J genes are TRBV19 and TRBJ2-7; TRBD1 matches at 10 bases. CDR1 and CDR2 from the germline V gene are LNHDA and SQIVND (reference sequence). This CDR3 comprises 17 residues. After removal of 3 bases from V and 1 base from J, the junction contained 9 bases not matched to a gene. The chain's CDR3 is CASSIPRDRGGSYEQYF. The CDR3, as DNA: TGTGCCAGTAGTATTCCCCGGGACAGGGGCGGGTCCTACGAGCAGTACTTC.

The chain couples TRBV5-6 to TRBJ1-5, with TRBD1 matching over 7 bases. The trim removed 0 bases at V and 1 base at J, leaving 4 bases unmatched. Per the germline V gene, CDR1 is SGHDT and CDR2 is YYEEEE. This CDR3 has 16 amino acids. The CDR3 coding sequence is TGTGCCAGCAGCTTGGATAGGGGGCGGAGCAATCAGCCCCAGCATTTT. This codes for CASSLDRGRSNQPQHF.

The chain links TRBV19 to TRBJ2-1; no definite D call. CDR3 length: 12 amino acids. From germline, CDR1 is LNHDA and CDR2 SQIVND (reference sequence). V shed 5 bases and J shed 8 bases, with 10 bases lying between them. CDR3 coding DNA: TGTGCCAGTAGTCCTTTTGCGGATGAGCAGTTCTTC. This sequence encodes CASSPFADEQFF. The entire variable domain, with the rest obtained from reference TRBV19 and TRBJ2-1, is as follows: DGGITQSPKYLFRKEGQNVTLSCEQNLNHDAMYWYRQDPGQGLRLIYYSQIVNDFQKGDIAEGYSVSREKKESFPLTVTSAQKNPTAFYLCASSPFADEQFFGPGTRLTVL.

This chain links TRBV5-1 with TRBJ2-1, with 13 bases fitting TRBD2. Germline lookup yields CDR1 SGHRS and CDR2 YFSETQ. This CDR3 is built from 14 residues. The V gene end was trimmed by 7 bases and the J gene end by 9 bases; junction bases not matched to a gene: 7. This CDR3 is CASAGLAGASEQFF. The CDR3 bases are TGCGCCAGCGCAGGACTAGCGGGAGCCAGTGAGCAGTTCTTC. The entire variable domain, with the rest obtained from reference TRBV5-1 and TRBJ2-1, is as follows: KAGVTQTPRYLIKTRGQQVTLSCSPISGHRSVSWYQQTPGQGLQFLFEYFSETQRNKGNFPGRFSGRQFSNSRSEMNVSTLELGDSALYLCASAGLAGASEQFFGPGTRLTVL.

The V gene is TRBV11-2, the J gene TRBJ1-2; D remains ambiguous. Germline V lookup: CDR1 SGHAT, CDR2 FQNNGV. CDR3 size: 18 residues. The V gene lost 1 base and the J gene lost 5 bases, with 23 bases spanning the gap. CDR3 nucleotides: TGTGCCAGCAGCTTAGTAGCGACCCGGGCCCCTAAGCGATATGGCTACACCTTC. Its translation: CASSLVATRAPKRYGYTF.

The CDR3 DNA reads TGTGCCAGCAGTAGCTACAGCCCAACCTATTACGAGCAGTACTTC. Translated: CASSSYSPTYYEQYF. V is TRBV6-5 and J is TRBJ2-7; D gene ambiguous. Trimming removed 5 bases from V and 4 bases from J, with 18 bases in between. The V gene's germline CDR1 is MNHEY and CDR2 SVGAGI. CDR3 length: 15 residues.

The chain is built from TRBV19 and TRBJ2-3, with 8 positions matching TRBD1. The germline V gene has CDR1 LNHDA and CDR2 SQIVND (reference sequence). The CDR3 is made up of 20 amino acids. V lost 5 bases to trimming and J lost 1 base; unmatched junction nucleotides: 20. CDR3 residues: CASSHTLDRGREVGTDTQYF. CDR3 bases: TGTGCCAGTAGTCATACTCTAGACAGGGGAAGGGAAGTTGGCACAGATACGCAGTATTTT.

The chain recombines TRBV4-3 with TRBJ2-7; TRBD1 matches 8 bases. V shed 0 bases, J shed 2 bases, and the junction held 6 bases outside the gene matches. Germline-derived CDR1 and CDR2 are LGHNA and YSLEER. This CDR3 is 16 amino acids long. The CDR3, as DNA: TGCGCCAGCAGCCAAGAAACGGGGACAGGTGCCTACGAGCAGTACTTC. It encodes CASSQETGTGAYEQYF.

The V call is TRBV28, the J call TRBJ2-7, with D unclear. The CDR3 is made up of 16 amino acids. V lost 1 base, J lost 0 bases, and 13 bases lay in between. CDR1 is MDHEN and CDR2 is SYDVKM in the germline V gene. CDR3 sequence reads: CASSLSSTAISYEQYF. The CDR3 DNA sequence: TGTGCCAGCAGTTTATCATCCACAGCCATCTCCTACGAGCAGTACTTC.

The rearrangement uses TRBV30 and TRBJ2-1; D gene uncertain. The germline gives CDR1 GTSNPN, CDR2 SVGIG (reference sequence). The CDR3 sequence is 11 residues long. V was clipped by 5 bases and J by 9 bases, with 11 bases between them. CDR3: CAWASWGEQFF. The CDR3 DNA follows: TGTGCCTGGGCGAGCTGGGGTGAGCAGTTCTTC.

The chain employs TRBV27 and TRBJ2-1; the match to TRBD1 covers 9 bases. Per germline, CDR1 MNHEY and CDR2 SMNVEV (reference sequence). V gave up 4 bases and J gave up 8 bases; unmatched junction bases: 3. This CDR3 comprises 13 residues. The CDR3 DNA reads TGTGCCAGCAGTTGGGGACAGGGCTATGAGCAGTTCTTC. Amino acid sequence: CASSWGQGYEQFF.

V gene TRBV25-1 combines with J gene TRBJ1-1; 9 nucleotides match TRBD1. This CDR3 spans 15 amino acids. CDR1 and CDR2 from the germline V gene are MGHDK and SYGVNS. Trimming took 8 bases from V and 6 from J; bases not matched to a gene: 13. This chain's CDR3 is CASCTGTGRRSEAFF. For the CDR3, the DNA is TGTGCCAGCTGCACCGGGACAGGGAGAAGATCTGAAGCTTTCTTT.

This chain uses TRBV27 with TRBJ2-1; 11 bases align to TRBD2. The germline V gene has CDR1 MNHEY and CDR2 SMNVEV (reference sequence). The CDR3 runs 20 residues. V dropped 4 bases and J dropped 8; count of bases not matched to a gene: 22. In DNA, the CDR3 is TGTGCCAGCAGTTCCCGAAATACGGGGGACTCTAGCGGGAGGAATGATGAGCAGTTCTTC. Its translation is CASSSRNTGDSSGRNDEQFF.

This clone came up a few times. The chain combines TRBV19 with TRBJ1-1; tentatively, D is TRBD1 (6 bases). The CDR3 totals 16 residues. Germline CDR1 LNHDA, CDR2 SQIVND (reference sequence). Trimming shortened V by 5 bases and J by 0 bases, and 16 bases separated the two germline ends. The CDR3 bases are TGTGCCAGTAGTCCAGCGACAGGAGCCATGAACACTGAAGCTTTCTTT. Its protein product is CASSPATGAMNTEAFF.

The chain combines TRBV7-9 with TRBJ1-1; D is uncertain. Trimming took 11 bases from V and 0 from J, leaving 25 bases between them. The CDR3 consists of 17 residues. The germline V gene has CDR1 SEHNR and CDR2 FQNEAQ (reference sequence). The CDR3 nucleotides read TGTGCCGGTGATGTGGGCGGTGGGAAGAGCGTGAACACTGAAGCTTTCTTT. Protein: CAGDVGGGKSVNTEAFF.

The chain combines TRBV7-6 with TRBJ2-2; 8 nucleotides match TRBD1. The CDR3 totals 16 residues. CDR1 is SGHVS and CDR2 is FNYEAQ in the germline V gene. The V segment lost 4 bases and the J segment 6 bases; nucleotides outside the gene matches: 10. The CDR3 here is CASSSRDRMEAGELFF. The CDR3 DNA follows: TGTGCCAGCAGCTCGCGGGACAGGATGGAGGCCGGGGAGCTGTTTTTT.

This chain links TRBV5-4 with TRBJ2-3; D remains ambiguous. The CDR3 totals 14 residues. V was shortened by 0 bases and J by 5 bases, with 10 bases between the two germline ends. Germline V gene data show CDR1 as SGHNT and CDR2 as YYREEE (reference sequence). This CDR3 reads CASSLEIGVDTQYF. DNA for the CDR3: TGTGCCAGCAGCTTGGAAATTGGGGTAGATACGCAGTATTTT.